The 28 T cell receptor beta chains below all came from one sample that was sequenced in a study of T cell responses to AZD1222 COVID-19 vaccine. The method was immunoSEQ multiplex PCR; TCRdb's version includes in-frame clones alone and lacks a portion of them. Of 130,000 or so clones listed, roughly 93% are singletons. The source material was peripheral blood, sampled 28 days after the second AZD1222 dose. These receptors originate from an adult who received the AZD1222 COVID-19 vaccine.

The rearrangement joins TRBV9 to TRBJ1-1, with a possible D match to TRBD1 (6 bases). CDR1 and CDR2 from the germline V gene are SGDLS and YYNGEE. The CDR3 contains 13 residues. V was cut by 3 bases and J by 7 bases, with 13 bases left in between. The CDR3 sequence is CASSEEGHHEAFF. The CDR3 DNA sequence: TGTGCCAGCAGCGAGGAGGGACATCATGAAGCTTTCTTT.

A single count supports this clone. The chain carries TRBV6-6 and TRBJ1-1, with D uncertain. From germline, CDR1 is MNHNY and CDR2 SVGAGI (reference sequence). The CDR3 is 12 residues long. V lost 8 bases, J lost 1 base, and 8 bases lay in between. CDR3 in amino acids: CASGVTNTEAFF. Written as DNA, the CDR3 is TGTGCCAGCGGTGTAACGAACACTGAAGCTTTCTTT.

V gene TRBV25-1 combines with J gene TRBJ2-5; tentative D call: TRBD1 (6 bases). The CDR3 spans 16 residues. The ends were cut back, 4 bases at V and 5 bases at J, with 20 bases in the middle. CDR1 and CDR2 from the germline V gene are MGHDK and SYGVNS. DNA of the CDR3: TGTGCCAGCAGTGGTACAGGGTCCGGAACAAAGGAGACCCAGTACTTC. It encodes CASSGTGSGTKETQYF. Based on the CDR3 plus reference TRBV25-1 and TRBJ2-5, the full variable domain is EADIYQTPRYLVIGTGKKITLECSQTMGHDKMYWYQQDPGMELHLIHYSYGVNSTEKGDLSSESTVSRIRTEHFPLTLESARPSHTSQYLCASSGTGSGTKETQYFGPGTRLLVL.

This clone was counted a single time. The J gene is TRBJ1-2, the V gene TRBV27; D is uncertain. Trimming shortened V by 4 bases and J by 10 bases, and 16 bases separated the two germline ends. The CDR3 runs 13 residues. CDR1 MNHEY and CDR2 SMNVEV come from the germline V gene (reference sequence). CDR3 DNA: TGTGCCAGCAGTTGGGGTGGCAGCTTTGTCTACACCTTC. Encoded protein: CASSWGGSFVYTF.

The rearrangement uses TRBV27 and TRBJ1-2; TRBD1 is a possible D gene (6 bases). V lost 5 bases to trimming and J lost 2 bases, with 12 bases between them. There are 14 residues in the CDR3. Looked up from germline, CDR1 is MNHEY and CDR2 is SMNVEV (reference sequence). DNA for the CDR3: TGTGCCAGCAGTCCCGATACAGGGAACTATGGCTACACCTTC. Its protein product is CASSPDTGNYGYTF.

The CDR3 spells CASSQGTMRRERDKNIQYF. CDR3 DNA: TGTGCCAGCAGCCAAGGGACTATGAGAAGGGAGCGTGACAAAAACATTCAGTACTTC. The rearrangement uses TRBV13 and TRBJ2-4; 7 nucleotides line up with TRBD2. CDR1 PRHDT and CDR2 FYEKMQ come from the germline V gene (reference sequence). Trimming cost V 5 bases and J 3 bases; bases outside gene matches: 19. The CDR3 covers 19 residues.

The J gene is TRBJ1-3, the V gene TRBV10-3, with a weak D call TRBD1 (5 bases). Germline V gene lookup returns CDR1 ENHRY and CDR2 SYGVKD. V lost 4 bases to trimming and J lost 0 bases, with 10 bases between them. CDR3 size: 15 residues. The CDR3 nucleotides are TGTGCCATCAGTGGCAGGGCAGACTCTGGAAACACCATATATTTT. Residues: CAISGRADSGNTIYF.

V usage is TRBV6-5 and J usage is TRBJ1-1, with a tentative D call TRBD1 (6 bases). CDR1 is MNHEY, CDR2 SVGAGI, per germline. CDR3 length: 14 residues. V shed 2 bases and J shed 0 bases, with 7 bases lying between them. This CDR3 is CASSYAGVNTEAFF. The CDR3 nucleotides are TGTGCCAGCAGTTACGCAGGGGTGAACACTGAAGCTTTCTTT.

This chain joins TRBV5-1 and TRBJ2-1; 12 bases map to TRBD2. Germline V gene sequence: CDR1 SGHRS, CDR2 YFSETQ. V trimming: 2 bases; J trimming: 4 bases; junction bases outside the gene matches: 10. The CDR3 loop spans 18 amino acids. Here the CDR3 reads CASSFSGTSGPLYNEQFF. The DNA of the CDR3 is TGCGCCAGCAGCTTCTCCGGGACTAGCGGGCCGCTATACAATGAGCAGTTCTTC.

V usage is TRBV5-1 and J usage is TRBJ2-2; TRBD1 might be the D (5 bases). Germline V CDR1 and CDR2: SGHRS, YFSETQ. Trimming cost V 3 bases and J 3 bases, with 12 bases left between them. This CDR3 has 15 amino acids. The CDR3 region has the DNA TGCGCCAGCAGCTGGGGCCCCTCGGACACCGGGGAGCTGTTTTTT. Translating gives CASSWGPSDTGELFF.

The V gene is TRBV19, the J gene TRBJ2-7; TRBD1 is a possible D gene (6 bases). The germline V gene has CDR1 LNHDA and CDR2 SQIVND (reference sequence). The CDR3 has 12 residues. Trimming took 7 bases from V and 6 from J, leaving 13 bases between them. CDR3: CASTMGATEQYF. DNA of the CDR3: TGTGCCAGTACCATGGGGGCTACCGAGCAGTACTTC.

This chain joins TRBV19 and TRBJ1-2; 9 bases are a match to TRBD1. V shed 6 bases, J shed 8 bases, and the junction held 4 bases outside the gene matches. Germline V gene lookup returns CDR1 LNHDA and CDR2 SQIVND (reference sequence). This CDR3 has 12 amino acids. The DNA for the CDR3 is TGTGCCAGTAGCAGACAGGGGGGAGGCTACACCTTC. It encodes CASSRQGGGYTF.

V and J are TRBV11-1 and TRBJ2-6; D not resolved. Trimming shortened V by 1 base and J by 0 bases, and 7 bases separated the two germline ends. Germline V lookup: CDR1 SGHAT, CDR2 FQDESV (reference sequence). CDR3 length: 16 residues. The CDR3 is CASSLGLSSGANVLTF. DNA for the CDR3: TGTGCCAGCAGCTTAGGATTAAGCTCTGGGGCCAACGTCCTGACTTTC.

The J gene is TRBJ2-1, the V gene TRBV7-3; 7 positions agree with TRBD2. Germline V lookup: CDR1 SGHTA, CDR2 FQGTGA. This CDR3 spans 18 amino acids. J lost 4 bases, V lost 4 bases, and 16 bases had no gene match. CDR3 in amino acids: CASSSGLGTAGDYNEQFF. CDR3 sequence (DNA): TGTGCCAGCAGCTCCGGACTCGGGACGGCGGGGGATTACAATGAGCAGTTCTTC.

The chain couples TRBV5-1 to TRBJ2-2; TRBD2 matches at 8 bases. Germline V gene data show CDR1 as SGHRS and CDR2 as YFSETQ. V lost 6 bases and J lost 6; bases outside the gene matches: 16. The CDR3 extends over 17 amino acids. The CDR3 reads CASKWSGSSVRAGELFF. As DNA, the CDR3 is TGCGCCAGCAAGTGGAGCGGGAGTTCCGTTCGGGCCGGGGAGCTGTTTTTT.

The genes are TRBV2 and TRBJ2-7, with unresolved D. The CDR3 consists of 14 residues. The V gene's germline CDR1 is SNHLY and CDR2 FYNNEI. V was pared by 2 bases and J by 1 base, with 9 bases between. CDR3 sequence: CASSEFTQSYEQYF. CDR3 bases: TGTGCCAGCAGTGAATTCACTCAGTCCTACGAGCAGTACTTC.

The chain is built from TRBV7-9 and TRBJ2-7; D is undetermined. The V gene's germline CDR1 is SEHNR and CDR2 FQNEAQ (reference sequence). There are 11 residues in the CDR3. The ends were cut back, 5 bases at V and 4 bases at J, with 6 bases in the middle. The CDR3 bases are TGTGCCAGCAGCCATCTTTACGAGCAGTACTTC. This codes for CASSHLYEQYF.

This clone was found once. V gene TRBV5-6 combines with J gene TRBJ1-2; D is unclear. V lost 0 bases and J 6 bases, leaving 18 bases between the germline ends. In germline, CDR1 is SGHDT, CDR2 YYEEEE. The CDR3 has 16 residues. The CDR3 loop is CASSLDLSTVGDGYTF. CDR3 sequence (DNA): TGTGCCAGCAGCTTGGATTTGAGTACGGTCGGCGATGGCTACACCTTC.

The V call is TRBV18, the J call TRBJ2-2; D possibly uses TRBD1 or TRBD2 (5 bases each). The V end lost 6 bases, the J end lost 7 bases, and 18 bases lay between the germline ends. Germline-derived CDR1 and CDR2 are KGHSH and LQKENI. CDR3 size: 15 residues. This chain's CDR3 is CASSRSGRELGELFF. As DNA, the CDR3 is TGTGCCAGCTCCCGCTCGGGACGTGAGCTCGGGGAGCTGTTTTTT.

The chain joins TRBV10-3 to TRBJ2-7; TRBD2 matches at 11 bases. The CDR3 extends over 15 amino acids. The germline V gene encodes CDR1 ENHRY and CDR2 SYGVKD. V dropped 6 bases and J dropped 0; count of bases not matched to a gene: 4. The CDR3 sequence is CAIRGLAESSYEQYF. The CDR3 DNA reads as TGTGCCATCAGGGGACTAGCGGAGAGCTCCTACGAGCAGTACTTC.

V and J are TRBV2 and TRBJ2-1; 13 bases agree with TRBD2. J lost 8 bases, V lost 6 bases, and 7 bases had no gene match. In germline, CDR1 is SNHLY, CDR2 FYNNEI. The CDR3 runs 15 residues. In DNA form, the CDR3 reads TGTGCCAGCAGAACTAGCGGGAGGGCCTCATATGAGCAGTTCTTC. It is translated as CASRTSGRASYEQFF.

Here the CDR3 DNA reads TGCGCCAGCAAACAGGTGGGATCCTACAATGAGCAGTTCTTC. Amino acids: CASKQVGSYNEQFF. This chain connects TRBV4-1 to TRBJ2-1; a weak D match, TRBD1 (5 bases). CDR3 size: 14 residues. Trimming stripped 7 bases from V and 1 base from J, with 11 bases between. Germline CDR1 and CDR2: MGHRA and YSYEKL.

J is TRBJ2-7 and V is TRBV12-3 or TRBV12-4, with TRBD1 as a possible D gene (6 bases). The CDR3 has 13 amino acids. V was pared by 7 bases and J by 4 bases, with 14 bases between. Here the CDR3 reads CASTSDRTYEQYF. As DNA, the CDR3 is TGTGCCAGCACCTCAGACAGGACTTACGAGCAGTACTTC.

This chain links TRBV7-9 with TRBJ1-1; D possibly corresponds to TRBD1 (5 bases). The CDR3 loop spans 14 amino acids. Germline-derived CDR1 and CDR2 are SEHNR and FQNEAQ (reference sequence). V lost 1 base and J 4 bases, leaving 10 bases between the germline ends. CDR3 DNA: TGTGCCAGCAGCTTAGAGGGGCGGGCCACTGAAGCTTTCTTT. This translates into CASSLEGRATEAFF.

The chain has TRBV27 and TRBJ2-7; no definite D call. This CDR3 contains 14 residues. Germline V gives CDR1 MNHEY, CDR2 SMNVEV (reference sequence). V was clipped by 5 bases and J by 0 bases, with 11 bases between them. The CDR3 region is CASSPNLLSYEQYF. DNA for the CDR3: TGTGCCAGCAGTCCTAACCTCCTCTCCTACGAGCAGTACTTC.

The gene calls are TRBV6-1 and TRBJ1-2; perhaps TRBD1 as D (5 bases). Per the germline V gene, CDR1 is MNHNS and CDR2 is SASEGT. The length of the CDR3 is 15 residues. V lost 3 bases and J lost 5, with 16 bases in between. The CDR3 here is CASSDAGGTRYGYTF. In DNA form, the CDR3 reads TGTGCCAGCAGTGATGCCGGGGGGACCAGGTATGGCTACACCTTC.

The V and J genes are TRBV19 and TRBJ2-3, with no clear D. There are 14 residues in the CDR3. V was shortened by 3 bases and J by 2 bases, with 9 bases between the two germline ends. CDR1 and CDR2 from the germline V gene are LNHDA and SQIVND (reference sequence). CDR3 DNA sequence: TGTGCCAGTAGTATTGTCGCGGTCACAGATACGCAGTATTTT. Its translation: CASSIVAVTDTQYF.

This chain links TRBV5-1 with TRBJ2-7; D is unclear. The V gene's germline CDR1 is SGHRS and CDR2 YFSETQ. The CDR3 is made up of 15 amino acids. Trimming removed 0 bases from V and 7 bases from J, with 17 bases in between. The CDR3 region is CASSLARYRRGEQYF. CDR3 DNA: TGCGCCAGCAGCTTGGCCAGGTACCGCCGAGGAGAGCAGTACTTC.